These 6 T cell receptor beta chains were all obtained from the same sample, sequenced in a study of beta chain features in type 1 diabetes. The whole isolated RNA underwent reverse transcription, so sequencing captured expressed TCRB transcripts. TCRdb's copy holds only in-frame clones and misses some; the assay was immunoSEQ multiplex PCR. The repertoire holds 40,000 or so clones, with roughly 68% as singletons. Antigens of these TCRs are unknown. Points from the study as a whole: Shorter TCRB CDR3s, moderately but significantly so, were found in Type 1 diabetes patients in all four CD4+ subsets.

Sequencing used Tregs from blood. All receptors derive from a woman aged 18-29 years with type 1 diabetes.

The chain has TRBV27 and TRBJ2-3; possibly TRBD2 for D (5 bases). CDR1 and CDR2 from the germline V gene are MNHEY and SMNVEV (reference sequence). The CDR3 extends over 14 amino acids. Trimming cost V 0 bases and J 6 bases, with 10 bases left between them. Here the CDR3 reads CASSLSRVWDTQYF. As DNA, the CDR3 is TGTGCCAGCAGTTTATCGAGGGTGTGGGATACGCAGTATTTT.

The table lists this clone with a few counts. The CDR3, as DNA: TGTGCCAGCTACGACAGGCTCGGGAATGAGCAGTTCTTC. Translated, it gives CASYDRLGNEQFF. The V call is TRBV18, the J call TRBJ2-1; perhaps TRBD1 as D (6 bases). The CDR3 extends over 13 amino acids. Trimming stripped 7 bases from V and 7 bases from J, with 14 bases between. Looked up from germline, CDR1 is KGHSH and CDR2 is LQKENI.

The J gene is TRBJ2-1, the V gene TRBV9, with TRBD1 identical over 7 bases. The CDR3 is made up of 16 amino acids. The trim removed 3 bases at V and 1 base at J, leaving 7 bases unmatched. Germline V gene sequence: CDR1 SGDLS, CDR2 YYNGEE. CDR3 protein: CASSARQGWSYNEQFF. The CDR3 coding sequence is TGTGCCAGCAGCGCCCGACAGGGCTGGTCCTACAATGAGCAGTTCTTC. The whole variable domain, remainder taken from reference TRBV9 and TRBJ2-1, is DSGVTQTPKHLITATGQRVTLRCSPRSGDLSVYWYQQSLDQGLQFLIQYYNGEERAKGNILERFSAQQFPDLHSELNLSSLELGDSALYFCASSARQGWSYNEQFFGPGTRLTVL.

The rearrangement uses TRBV30 and TRBJ1-3, with a possible D match to TRBD1 (5 bases). V shed 0 bases and J shed 0 bases, with 12 bases lying between them. The CDR3 covers 16 residues. CDR1 and CDR2 from the germline V gene are GTSNPN and SVGIG (reference sequence). The CDR3 DNA follows: TGTGCCTGGAGTGTGGAGGGGCCTCACTCTGGAAACACCATATATTTT. Translated: CAWSVEGPHSGNTIYF.

V gene TRBV18 combines with J gene TRBJ2-7; 10 nucleotides match TRBD1. V shed 3 bases and J 5 bases; nucleotides not matched to a gene: 13. Germline CDR1 and CDR2: KGHSH and LQKENI. This CDR3 is 17 amino acids long. Here the CDR3 DNA reads TGTGCCAGCTCACCCCGGGGACAGGGGACCTTGTTCAACGAGCAGTACTTC. Protein: CASSPRGQGTLFNEQYF.

The chain uses TRBV28 and TRBJ1-2, with a possible D match to TRBD1 (6 bases). This CDR3 contains 11 residues. With 5 bases removed from V and 10 bases from J, the gap between germline ends came to 11 bases. The germline V gene encodes CDR1 MDHEN and CDR2 SYDVKM. CDR3 loop: CASSNRVAYTF. DNA of the CDR3: TGTGCCAGCAGTAACAGGGTCGCCTACACCTTC.